This T cell receptor (beta chain) emerged from a study of blood T cell repertoires in COVID-19. Study-wide context: Samples of COVID-19 (acute and convalescent) were obtained from the United States, Italy and Spain. Sources were T cells, B-cell-depleted T cells, or PBMCs; the material itself was cDNA or gDNA.

This CDR3 has 15 residues. Trimming cost V 3 bases and J 5 bases, with 14 bases left between them. Looked up from germline, CDR1 is SGHRS and CDR2 is YFSETQ. As handled by the study authors: Counts of nucleated cells, estimated from reference gene primer amplification, were obtained. Sequenced by immunoSEQ multiplex PCR; TCRdb stores in-frame clones only, minus some. D and trimming come from the DNA, and the V and J calls and clone size come from that table. Of more than 85,000 clones in the sample, more than 85% were seen once. The sequencing input was peripheral blood. This rearrangement joins TRBV5-1 to TRBJ1-4; a weak D match, TRBD1 (5 bases). The clonotype was recovered from a man in his sixties with acute or convalescent COVID-19. CDR3 nucleotide sequence: TGCGCCAGCAGCTCCCCGGGGGGGGGAAATGAAAAACTGTTTTTT. Amino acid sequence: CASSSPGGGNEKLFF.